These 3 T cell receptor beta chains were all obtained from the same sample, sequenced in a study of human T cells and chemical hapten exposure. The study extracted total RNA from unfractionated whole blood. The library labeled individual cDNA molecules by adding unique molecular identifiers to them. MiXCR was run by TCRdb on the reads, yielding one entry per CDR3 protein. Of about 120,000 distinct CDR3 sequences in the sample, over 6.5% were seen once. Specimen: whole blood. The receptor source for this set is a human donor in good health. Some clones in this sample may be carry-over from other donors' samples.

This clonotype showed up just a few times. This chain joins TRBV2 and TRBJ1-2, with 7 bases lining up with TRBD1. Germline CDR1 and CDR2: SNHLY and FYNNEI. The V segment lost 6 bases and the J segment 6 bases; nucleotides outside the gene matches: 10. The length of the CDR3 is 14 residues. This CDR3 is CASRRTGEGHGYTF. The CDR3 DNA sequence: TGTGCCAGCAGGAGAACAGGGGAAGGCCATGGCTACACCTTC.

This clonotype was seen repeatedly, ten times or more. The CDR3 nucleotides are TGTGCCACCAGTACTAGCGGGGGGTCCTACAATGAGCAGTTCTTC. Amino acid sequence: CATSTSGGSYNEQFF. V usage is TRBV24-1 and J usage is TRBJ2-1; 12 bases fit TRBD2. The CDR3 covers 15 residues. Looked up from germline, CDR1 is KGHDR and CDR2 is SFDVKD. Trimming took 6 bases from V and 1 from J; bases not matched to a gene: 0.

The chain links TRBV29-1 to TRBJ2-7, with a weak D call TRBD1 (7 bases). Deletions cut 6 bases from V and 3 bases from J, with 15 bases between. This CDR3 is 13 amino acids long. Per germline, CDR1 SQVTM and CDR2 ANQGSEA. CDR3 protein: CSVLTGEVYEQYF. CDR3 nucleotides: TGCAGCGTCCTCACAGGGGAGGTCTACGAGCAGTACTTC.